This is a list of T cell receptor beta chains from one sample in a study of T cells in Graves' hyperthyroidism and ophthalmopathy. TCRdb processed the multiplex PCR reads anew with MiXCR; each CDR3 protein has one entry. The sample consists of 490,000 or so distinct CDR3 sequences, 46% of them appearing once. Input material: peripheral blood or thyroid tissue (not recorded which). These receptors were taken from an adult woman with Graves' disease, either hyperthyroidism or ophthalmopathy (not recorded which). Both conserved end residues are trimmed from each CDR3. Some rows mark clone size as missing; the rest say once, few, many or name a class of expanded clone.

cdr3_aa v_call clone_size
ASSPRTRTTEAF TRBV3-1 -
SVTGGIEPYEQY TRBV29-1 -
ASSAGWGSPLH TRBV7-9 -
ASSNKAGGAGELF TRBV7-2 -
ASRPRTGRNTEAF TRBV3-1 -
ATSAGQRSSGEGGETQY TRBV24-1 -
ASRTTDRGQGDAF TRBV12-3/TRBV12-4 many
ASSPQTYGGELF TRBV14 many
ASSLTENNSPLH TRBV7-6 once
SAREGQGEWPQH TRBV20-1 many
ASSAGTSGRMSGELF TRBV5-1 many
ASSLMGTSNQPRH TRBV28 -
ASSSSGTSQY TRBV9 few
ASGLGGGAAGKTQY TRBV7-2 -
ASSSVSVVTYNSPLH TRBV7-2 many
SVESPPRGGYT TRBV29-1 many
ASSLQGTGQPQY TRBV12-3/TRBV12-4 -
ASSLQPPGPGTGEEKLF TRBV5-1 many
ASSPMQGSEKLF TRBV18 few
ASSQVVFSEAF TRBV3-1 few
ASSGGDLETQY TRBV28 few
ASSTSRGQGAF TRBV7-9 -
SGDRGAMNTEAF TRBV29-1 -
SAWSRETQY TRBV20-1 once
ASSLPTYSGNTIY TRBV7-2 -
ATSRIRANSPLH TRBV15 once
SVQTGGKTQY TRBV29-1 -
ASRQRTSTNEKLF TRBV13 many
ASSQMGGGELF TRBV4-3 -
ASMSPTADSNQPQH TRBV19 many
ASSQAWDRADGYT TRBV7-3 -
ASSEQTRTSGRVMY TRBV6-4 -
SASFGLAGSEAF TRBV20-1 -
ASSIGGLEADTQY TRBV19 -
SARDQGVEAF TRBV20-1 -
ASSQSGTGYSNQPQH TRBV7-2 -
ATSRGDFSNQPQH TRBV15 many
AISELWTGSHTEAF TRBV10-3 few
SVEDPQGRHTEAF TRBV29-1 few
ASSAARAGYGYT TRBV19 many
ASSSGPLNTEAF TRBV7-9 many
ASSFLSAEAF TRBV12-3/TRBV12-4 -
AIKGLAGTTDTQY TRBV10-3 many
ASSPWDRGHHSPLH TRBV14 few
ASIGQNNSPLH TRBV6-2/TRBV6-3 many
ASSLYQAGETQY TRBV27 many
ASSPRRRTPGDGEKLF TRBV11-2 -
ASSLVPPPQETQY TRBV7-6 -
ASSWTTNYGYT TRBV6-2/TRBV6-3 many
ASSIGGNMNTEAF TRBV19 few
ASSSYHGGGYEQY TRBV7-2 once
ASSSLAGLEETQY TRBV7-9 -
ASSLVSAGSGNTIY TRBV5-4 -
SQVGQGTEAF TRBV29-1 -
ASRPLGAEDTEAF TRBV7-9 -